Listed below are T cell receptor beta chains from one sample, sequenced in a study of shared clonotypes between healthy human individuals. Profiled with immunoSEQ multiplex PCR; TCRdb holds only in-frame clones, not every one. The sample contains a few million clones, over 85% of which appear only once. The sample consisted of naive CD4+ T cells sorted from blood. Receptors were obtained from a man between 18 and 29 years old in good health. The CDR3 runs from the conserved cysteine through the conserved F or W. D genes are given only for firm matches. Some rows mark clone size as missing; the rest say once, few, many or name a class of expanded clone.

j_call d_call cdr3_length v_call clone_size cdr3_nt cdr3_aa
TRBJ1-5 TRBD1 16 TRBV19 few TGTGCCAGTAAGCTGGCCGGGACAGAGATAAATCAGCCCCAGCATTTT CASKLAGTEINQPQHF
TRBJ2-2 - 14 TRBV9 - TGTGCCAGTCAGCGGACACAGAACACCGGGGAGCTGTTTTTT CASQRTQNTGELFF
TRBJ1-6 TRBD1 16 TRBV27 - TGTGCCAGCAGTGCGCGACAGGGTCCCTATAATTCACCCCTCCACTTT CASSARQGPYNSPLHF
TRBJ2-2 - 13 TRBV11-2 - TGTGCCAGCAGCTTAAATTTTGTCGGGGAGCTGTTTTTT CASSLNFVGELFF
TRBJ1-1 - 15 TRBV5-1 - TGCGCCAGCAGCTCCGAACTTGGGGGGCGGACTGAAGCTTTCTTT CASSSELGGRTEAFF
TRBJ2-1 TRBD2 16 TRBV5-1 - TGCGCCAGCAGCAAGCCACTAGCGGGGGGTTTTAATGAGCAGTTCTTC CASSKPLAGGFNEQFF
TRBJ2-1 TRBD2 15 TRBV5-4 - TGTGCCAGCAGCTTAGGGACTAGCGGGGCCAATGAGCAGTTCTTC CASSLGTSGANEQFF
TRBJ2-1 TRBD2 14 TRBV5-4 - TGTGCCAGCAGCCCTAGCGGGGGGGCCAATGAGCAGTTCTTC CASSPSGGANEQFF
TRBJ2-7 TRBD1 15 TRBV15 - TGTGCCACCAGCAGAGATACCGGGACAGGGGTTGAGCAGTACTTC CATSRDTGTGVEQYF
TRBJ1-4 - 15 TRBV5-4 - TGTGCCAGCAGCTTTTCCGGGACGGAAAATGAAAAACTGTTTTTT CASSFSGTENEKLFF
TRBJ2-1 - 15 TRBV7-2 - TGTGCCAGCAGCTTAGGGGCTTCCTCCTACAATGAGCAGTTCTTC CASSLGASSYNEQFF
TRBJ2-3 TRBD2 12 TRBV6-6 - TGTGCCAGCCGGGACTACACAGATACGCAGTATTTT CASRDYTDTQYF
TRBJ2-7 TRBD1 15 TRBV5-1 - TGCGCCAGCAGCCCCGAAGGGACAGGGGTCCACGAGCAGTACTTC CASSPEGTGVHEQYF
TRBJ1-6 - 13 TRBV18 - TGTGCCAGCTCACCTACAGAAGGGTCACCCCTCCACTTT CASSPTEGSPLHF
TRBJ2-1 TRBD2 17 TRBV7-2 - TGTGCCAGCAGCTTAATCTTGAGCGGGAGTTCCTACAATGAGCAGTTCTTC CASSLILSGSSYNEQFF
TRBJ2-3 - 15 TRBV9 - TGTGCCAGCAGCGTGTCGGGGAGGAGGACAGATACGCAGTATTTT CASSVSGRRTDTQYF
TRBJ1-1 - 13 TRBV18 - TGTGCCAGCTCACGGGACCTCGAACTTGAAGCTTTCTTT CASSRDLELEAFF
TRBJ2-7 - 14 TRBV19 - TGTGCCAGTAGTATCCAGAACGGAGCCTACGAGCAGTACTTC CASSIQNGAYEQYF
TRBJ1-3 TRBD1 15 TRBV6-1 - TGTGCCAGCAGCACACAGGGGAGCTCTGGAAACACCATATATTTT CASSTQGSSGNTIYF
TRBJ1-2 - 14 TRBV27 - TGTGCCAGCAGTTTCCGACATAAGGTTAATGGCTACACCTTC CASSFRHKVNGYTF
TRBJ2-2 - 13 TRBV7-9 - TGTGCCAGCAGCTTAGAACTACCCGGGGAGCTGTTTTTT CASSLELPGELFF
TRBJ2-2 TRBD1 15 TRBV5-1 - TGCGCCAGCAGCGGTGGGACAGGGACCACCGGGGAGCTGTTTTTT CASSGGTGTTGELFF
TRBJ1-2 - 15 TRBV9 - TGTGCCAGCAGCGTGGGAGTCGACAGTAACTATGGCTACACCTTC CASSVGVDSNYGYTF
TRBJ1-2 - 15 TRBV7-9 - TGTGCCAGCAGCTTATTCGGCCCCCCTCCAATCGGCTACACCTTC CASSLFGPPPIGYTF
TRBJ2-3 - 14 TRBV28 - TGTGCCAGCATTCACCCAGGAAGCACAGATACGCAGTATTTT CASIHPGSTDTQYF
TRBJ2-1 - 12 TRBV6-1 - TGTGCCAGCAGTCTACAGTACAATGAGCAGTTCTTC CASSLQYNEQFF
TRBJ1-6 TRBD1 15 TRBV10-3 - TGTGCCATCAGTGAGTCGGGGACAGTAAGATCACCCCTCCACTTT CAISESGTVRSPLHF
TRBJ1-2 - 13 TRBV4-1 - TGCGCCAGCAGCCGGGTCCTTGGTCAGGGCTACACCTTC CASSRVLGQGYTF
TRBJ2-5 - 12 TRBV6-5 - TGTGCCAGCAGCCGCTCTCCGGAGACCCAGTACTTC CASSRSPETQYF
TRBJ1-2 - 12 TRBV6-6 - TGTGCCAGCAGTCAAACAGGGTATGGCTACACCTTC CASSQTGYGYTF
TRBJ1-1 TRBD1 14 TRBV2 - TGTGCCAGCAGTGCCCAGGGGGAAGTCACTGAAGCTTTCTTT CASSAQGEVTEAFF
TRBJ2-3 TRBD1 12 TRBV15 - TGTGCCACCCGGGACAGGGGAAATACGCAGTATTTT CATRDRGNTQYF
TRBJ1-5 - 15 TRBV6-7 few TGTGCCAGCAGTTACGTGGAGCCCCGCAATCAGCCCCAGCATTTT CASSYVEPRNQPQHF
TRBJ1-1 - 14 TRBV6-1 few TGTGCCAGCAGGCAGGCGGGGAGGAGCACTGAAGCTTTCTTT CASRQAGRSTEAFF
TRBJ2-5 - 14 TRBV2 - TGTGCCAGCAGTGAAGCGCTTAGGGAAGAGACCCAGTACTTC CASSEALREETQYF
TRBJ2-7 - 14 TRBV11-2 - TGTGCCAGCAGCCCTGGTGGAAAGCTATACGAGCAGTACTTC CASSPGGKLYEQYF
TRBJ2-7 - 11 TRBV29-1 - TGCAGCGCCGGAGGCCCCTACGAGCAGTACTTC CSAGGPYEQYF
TRBJ2-1 TRBD2 17 TRBV28 - TGTGCCAGCAGTCCATCTGCGGGGGTGGGGTCCTACAATGAGCAGTTCTTC CASSPSAGVGSYNEQFF
TRBJ1-1 TRBD1 14 TRBV27 - TGTGCCAGCAGTTTATACTCCCGGGACAGTGGAGCTTTCTTT CASSLYSRDSGAFF
TRBJ2-7 - 12 TRBV10-3 - TGTGCCATCAGTGAGTCTGACTACGAGCAGTACTTC CAISESDYEQYF
TRBJ2-3 TRBD2 17 TRBV28 once TGTGCCAGCAGTTCGAGGACTAGCGGCACTCGACAGGATACGCAGTATTTT CASSSRTSGTRQDTQYF
TRBJ1-3 - 14 TRBV18 - TGTGCCAGCTCACCACCGAACGGTGGAAACACCATATATTTT CASSPPNGGNTIYF
TRBJ1-5 - 15 TRBV6-6 once TGTGCCAGCAATAAGGGGATATATAGCAATCAGCCCCAGCATTTT CASNKGIYSNQPQHF